This T cell receptor (beta chain) was documented in a study of beta chain features in type 1 diabetes. Cell sorting via CD45RO/CCR7/CD25/CD127/CD95/CD27 was performed to obtain CD4+ naive, central memory, regulatory and stem cell-like memory cells. The investigators reverse transcribed all of the isolated RNA, so they sequenced expressed TCRB transcripts. Here immunoSEQ multiplex PCR was the method, and the copy in TCRdb shows in-frame clones only, minus some. Of 900,000 or so clones listed, roughly a sixth are singletons. This clone was observed a handful of times. Trimming cost V 5 bases and J 0 bases, with 13 bases left between them. From germline, CDR1 is SGHRS and CDR2 YFSETQ. This CDR3 has 15 residues.

Sequenced sample: naive CD4+ T cells from blood. This receptor was taken from a young woman in good health. The chain carries TRBV5-1 and TRBJ2-3, with unresolved D. The CDR3 DNA sequence: TGCGCCAGCAGACCCACGGGCCAGAGCACAGATACGCAGTATTTT. Translating gives CASRPTGQSTDTQYF. The full variable domain, completed using reference TRBV5-1 and TRBJ2-3, is KAGVTQTPRYLIKTRGQQVTLSCSPISGHRSVSWYQQTPGQGLQFLFEYFSETQRNKGNFPGRFSGRQFSNSRSEMNVSTLELGDSALYLCASRPTGQSTDTQYFGPGTRLTVL.